Described below is a single T cell receptor (beta chain) sequence and its context. This entry is derived from a study of cytomegalovirus exposure and HLA in healthy donors. Study as a whole: Unique TCRs numbering roughly 85 million, obtained from HLA-typed donors, made up an early data release.

The PCR had 60 Vbeta and 13 Jbeta primers. Generated by immunoSEQ multiplex PCR, the TCRdb table keeps only in-frame clones and is missing some. The sample lists about 82,000 clones, around 70% occurring once. Per the germline V gene, CDR1 is SGHTA and CDR2 is FQGNSA. V dropped 5 bases and J dropped 3 bases, with 20 bases sitting between them. This CDR3 contains 17 residues. Donors sampled were nominally healthy, though unrecorded immune exposures were likely. The source material was PBMCs. This TCR was sampled from a man under 40 in good health and CMV-seropositive. The chain recombines TRBV7-2 with TRBJ1-3; weak D call: TRBD1 (6 bases). The CDR3 reads CASSRARYTGYGNTIYF. CDR3 in DNA: TGTGCCAGCAGCCGGGCGCGGTACACAGGGTATGGAAACACCATATATTTT.